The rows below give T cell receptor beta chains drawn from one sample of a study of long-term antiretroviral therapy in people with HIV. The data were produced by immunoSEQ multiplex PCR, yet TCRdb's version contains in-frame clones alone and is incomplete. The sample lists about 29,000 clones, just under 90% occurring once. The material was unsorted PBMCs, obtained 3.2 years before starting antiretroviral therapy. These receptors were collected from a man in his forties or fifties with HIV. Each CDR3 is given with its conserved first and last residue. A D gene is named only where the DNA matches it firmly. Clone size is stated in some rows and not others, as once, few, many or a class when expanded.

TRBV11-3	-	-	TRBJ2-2	CASSLTTGELFF	TGTGCCAGCAGCTTGACCACCGGGGAGCTGTTTTTT
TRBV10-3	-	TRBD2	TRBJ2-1	CAVRDYYNEQFF	TGTGCCGTCCGGGACTACTACAATGAGCAGTTCTTC
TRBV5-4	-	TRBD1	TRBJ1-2	CASSLGQGITSYGYTF	TGTGCCAGCAGCTTGGGACAGGGGATCACCTCCTATGGCTACACCTTC
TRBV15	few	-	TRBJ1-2	CATSRDGRTNYGYTF	TGTGCCACCAGCAGGGACGGTCGTACTAACTATGGCTACACCTTC
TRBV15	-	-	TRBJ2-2	CATSRPGAANTGELFF	TGTGCCACCAGCAGGCCCGGGGCCGCGAACACCGGGGAGCTGTTTTTT
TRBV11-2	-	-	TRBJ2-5	CASSLTGIGYF	TGTGCCAGCAGCTTAACAGGGATAGGGTACTTC
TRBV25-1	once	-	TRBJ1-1	CASSEPRGTEAFF	TGTGCCAGCAGTGAGCCAAGGGGGACTGAAGCTTTCTTT
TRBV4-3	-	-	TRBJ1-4	CASSEGGEKLFF	TGCGCCAGCAGCGAGGGGGGCGAAAAACTGTTTTTT
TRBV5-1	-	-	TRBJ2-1	CASSLGDVSYNEQFF	TGCGCCAGCAGCTTGGGGGATGTCTCCTACAATGAGCAGTTCTTC
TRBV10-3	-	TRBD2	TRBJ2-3	CAISESQRGATQYF	TGTGCCATCAGTGAGTCGCAGCGGGGGGCTACGCAGTATTTT
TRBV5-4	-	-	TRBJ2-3	CASSSLFGSLGDTQYF	TGTGCCAGCAGCTCCCTCTTTGGGAGTCTAGGAGATACGCAGTATTTT
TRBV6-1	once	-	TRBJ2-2	CASSVYRDPAGELFF	TGTGCCAGCAGTGTATACAGGGATCCCGCCGGGGAGCTGTTTTTT
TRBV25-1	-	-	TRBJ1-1	CASSPGTEAFF	TGTGCCAGCAGTCCCGGCACTGAAGCTTTCTTT
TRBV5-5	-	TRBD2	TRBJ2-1	CASSTGLAHSYNEQFF	TGTGCCAGCAGCACCGGACTAGCGCACTCCTACAATGAGCAGTTCTTC
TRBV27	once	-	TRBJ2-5	CASSFDSLFGTQYF	TGTGCCAGCAGTTTCGACAGCTTATTCGGGACCCAGTACTTC
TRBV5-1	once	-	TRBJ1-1	CTSSLIPGGDTEAFF	TGCACCAGCAGCTTGATACCCGGGGGGGACACTGAAGCTTTCTTT
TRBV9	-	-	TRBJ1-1	CASSVGVDEGGNTEAFF	TGTGCCAGCAGCGTAGGGGTTGATGAGGGTGGCAACACTGAAGCTTTCTTT
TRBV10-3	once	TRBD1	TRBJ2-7	CAISAPQGQGAYEQYF	TGTGCCATCAGTGCACCTCAGGGACAGGGGGCCTACGAGCAGTACTTC
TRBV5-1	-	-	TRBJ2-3	CASTIGAGYADTQYF	TGCGCCAGCACCATCGGGGCGGGATACGCAGATACGCAGTATTTT